This paragraph covers one T cell receptor (beta chain) sequence. The sample holds a few counts of this clone. Its antigen is currently not known. No qualities accompany the bases; no much larger clone lies one base away. This sample is drawn from a study of cytomegalovirus exposure and HLA in healthy donors (dated by TCRdb to about 2017). In the study overall: An earlier analysis of roughly 500 of the donors reported 276 Gb of sequence data and 90 million to 120 million unique TCR beta sequences obtained from approximately 180 million T cells. Around 330 gigabases of sequencing data and around 80 million unique TCR sequences made up an early release that covered 500 to 700 HLA-typed donors. Of the 398 genotyped donors, 81% were placed in the genetic ancestry cluster associated with self-reported Caucasian donors. The study was designed to test whether signatures of past pathogen exposure could be identified by cataloging public T cell receptors. The T cell repertoires of under 750 subjects were profiled by immunosequencing and related to cytomegalovirus serostatus. Besides the first cohort of around 670 subjects, a separate validation cohort made up of 120 different subjects was used. High-throughput TCR immunosequencing, statistical association of individual TCRs with disease status, and machine learning were combined to predict cytomegalovirus infection status. A later analysis re-analyzed previously published TCR beta repertoires from several hundred donors and added high-resolution HLA genotyping to study TCR occurrence patterns. In the later analysis, no new phenotypic data were used to find candidate immune exposures; instead, reliance was placed on TCR beta sequences and their occurrence across donors. To decide whether each TCR beta V gene segment behaved as functional or pseudogenic, an earlier analysis of approximately 600 of the donors relied on high-throughput TCR beta sequencing. Donor age, sex, ethnicity and CMV serostatus were compiled alongside the repertoire data. A later genetic analysis took genome-wide SNP genotypes for about 55% of the 666 donors and used that subset as a discovery cohort. All discovery cohort repertoires had been generated on a single sequencing platform. Class I and class II HLA loci were covered by the typing at four-digit resolution. The number of donors typed differed by locus, with about 629-630 for A, B, C, DRB1 and DQB1, around 500 for DQA1, nearly 610 for DPA1, and some 440 for DPB1. Four or five DR-DQ haplotypes were handled as single units for association and clustering, since linkage in the cohort was strong. Among almost 400 genotyped donors of the cohort, an average of approximately 240,000 unique TCR beta nucleotide sequences were sequenced per donor, roughly 20% of them non-productive.

The cohort consisted of hundreds of healthy bone marrow donors. At the time of sampling, all cohort members were nominally healthy, though unrecorded immune exposures were likely present. The donor tested CMV seronegative, placing the donor among the roughly 350 seronegative members of the cohort. A peripheral blood sample was collected from each donor, and TCR beta sequencing was performed on peripheral blood mononuclear cells. The Qiagen DNeasy Blood Extraction Kit was used to extract genomic DNA from the blood cell samples. The protocol used for the library was the immunoSEQ multiplex PCR assay. The multiplex PCR relied on a mix of 60 forward primers for TCR Vbeta segments and 13 reverse primers for TCR Jbeta segments. The CDR3 region of rearranged TCR beta genes was amplified from genomic DNA by a multiplex PCR assay. The amplified TCR beta libraries were sequenced on the Illumina HiSeq System as 87-base-pair reads. Per the authors' processing: Across the 700 or so repertoires, a later analysis counted approximately 83 million unique TCR beta chains, roughly 11 million of which were shared by at least two donors. Raw reads were error-corrected and collapsed into unique sequences with a nearest-neighbor algorithm that merged closely related sequences to remove PCR and sequencing errors. CDR3 sequences were aligned to IMGT reference sequences to assign V, D and J gene segments. For a sequence to be retained, a match of at least six nucleotides was required to both a V gene segment and a J gene segment. Rearrangements were called productive when the CDR3 lacked stop codons and stayed in frame with V and J; all others were non-productive. Following IMGT convention, CDR3 was defined as the stretch from the second conserved V-encoded cysteine up to the conserved J-encoded phenylalanine. The earlier analysis of about 640 of the donors excluded any sequence lacking an unambiguous match to a single V gene segment. In an earlier analysis of approximately 590 of the donors, a V segment was called functional when productive rearrangements were above 56.7%, and segregating when the standard deviation between donors exceeded 5%. A statistical classification framework was built to diagnose cytomegalovirus status from the catalog of TCR beta chain sequences. In a later analysis, TCR nucleotide sequences were compared against IMGT/GENE-DB human TR gene sequences so that V and J genes could be assigned. Using the TCRdist pipeline, a later analysis assigned CDR3 sequences along with most-parsimonious VDJ recombination scenarios. A later analysis defined each TCR beta chain by its CDR3 amino acid sequence plus V-gene family, and excluded reads lacking a unique V-gene family. As a way to deal with suspected cross-contamination and a sequencing artifact, a later analysis dropped hundreds of nucleotide sequences that were highly shared and had low generation probability. In a later analysis, a clonal expansion index for each public chain was calculated from normalized within-repertoire ranks of inferred template counts. Generation probabilities in a later analysis came from a VDJ recombination model fitted to out-of-frame rearrangements, and those results were checked against IGoR. In a later analysis, TCR-TCR, TCR-HLA and TCR-CMV co-occurrence was scored with hypergeometric tests, and a repertoire-size bias correction was applied to TCR pairs. False discovery rates were estimated in a later analysis by permuting HLA or CMV assignments 20 times. In a later analysis, co-occurring TCRs were grouped using DBSCAN, and TCRdist sequence similarity was added for clustering within HLA-allele-positive subsets. Co-occurrence clustering excluded repertoires with fewer than 30,000 or more than 120,000 public chains, plus five with anomalous nucleotide sharing. TCRdb mirrors the immuneACCESS table, restricted to in-frame sequences. Some clones are absent from its copies; in checked studies, under half trace to an unresolved V gene, and the reason for the others is unknown. That table supplies the V and J calls and clone size; D and trimming were determined from the DNA. Across this sample there are about 130,000 clones, with approximately 74% seen only once. The ten largest clones take up roughly 7.5% of the sample.

What the authors observed across the whole study: A further reported finding was that TCR beta sequences accurately predicted the HLA-A and HLA-B alleles for most subjects in the first cohort. Presence/absence analyses assumed roughly uniform sequencing depth across donors, an assumption that may not hold. It was suggested by the authors that the approach could potentially be generalized to other disease states and immunological phenotypes. In this cohort, only TCR beta chains were sequenced, and detectable features were limited by the absence of alpha or paired-chain data. When HLA alleles, especially DR and DQ, strongly co-occurred, TCR associations were difficult to assign to individual alleles. A later analysis associated roughly 17,000 TCR beta sequences with specific HLA alleles at a false discovery rate of 0.05. A group of highly shared sequence variants was considered likely to be a technical artifact of the sequencing pipeline. In vitro tests confirmed that a few of the cytomegalovirus-associated TCR beta chains recognize cytomegalovirus antigens. Correlated functional status among segregating V segments might be attributable to linkage disequilibrium, but an unknown experimental factor could not be ruled out. According to a later analysis, most CMV-associated TCR beta chains appeared to be HLA-restricted, and the HLA associations seemed to be driven largely by CMV exposure. A later analysis reported that several top co-occurrence clusters appeared linked to parvovirus B19, influenza, CMV and Epstein-Barr virus. Most TCR sequences were seen in very few donors, while some public TCRs were found in many individuals. An earlier analysis of approximately 530 of the donors showed that most TCR beta V segments appeared in productive rearrangements either about 87% or about 30% of the time, which broadly matched IMGT annotations. In a later analysis, HLA-associated TCR beta chains showed more clonal expansion and lower generation probabilities than non-associated chains that were equally common. The classifier was reported to diagnose cytomegalovirus status with high specificity and sensitivity in both the original cohort and the validation cohort. Immune exposure information for the cohort was limited to CMV serostatus. A later genetic analysis associated a missense DCLRE1C variant with V-gene and J-gene trimming of TCR beta chains, and an independent cohort replicated the association. In a later analysis, TCR association rates were found to vary across HLA loci, with the most associated TCRs seen for DRB1 alleles and the fewest for HLA-C alleles. Because counts were too low, about 18 rarely observed V segments, including chromosome 9 orphons, were left out of the earlier analysis of some 640 of the donors. Because HLA typing was missing for some donors at each locus, association tests included only the typed subset. In a later genetic analysis, fewer N-insertions in productive TCRs were reported among donors in an Asian-associated ancestry cluster than the roughly 670-donor mean. The study listed approximately 160 TCR beta chains as associated with cytomegalovirus.

Sequenced material: PBMCs. The receptor's source is a male donor in good health and CMV-seronegative.

The nucleotide sequence is TGTGCCAGCAGCCGACAGGGTGTTAGGGAAGCTTTCTTT. Its product reads: CASSRQGVREAFF. The rearranged chain carries TRBV5-6 and TRBJ1-1; 7 junctional bases match TRBD1. Unmatched junction bases come to 8, with V trimmed by 4 bases and J by 8 bases. CDR1 SGHDT and CDR2 YYEEEE are derived from the germline V gene. From cysteine to phenylalanine, the CDR3 is 13 amino acids long. Here the CDR3 DNA is all that survives: 39 bases in frame from base 1.